This T cell receptor (beta chain) derives from a study of cytomegalovirus exposure and HLA in healthy donors. Study-level findings and limits: Associated with cytomegalovirus, according to the listing, were 150 to 200 TCR beta chains. Many donors carried some public TCRs, although rarity characterized most TCR sequences. A later analysis found first-cohort TCR clusters tended to co-occur in the 130 or so validation repertoires.

Germline V gene sequence: CDR1 SGHVS, CDR2 FQNEAQ. Trimming removed 3 bases from V and 6 bases from J; junction bases left unmatched: 9. The CDR3 runs to 15 residues. The protocol was immunoSEQ multiplex PCR, while the TCRdb copy is restricted to in-frame clones and leaves out a portion. The repertoire includes about 280,000 clones, around 89% of them detected once, and approximately 0.9% sits in the top ten. On this clone itself: The antigen remains unidentified.

The sequence was collected from a woman under 30 in good health and CMV-seronegative. Sequencing was performed on PBMCs. The rearrangement links TRBV7-8 to TRBJ2-7; TRBD2 agrees at 9 bases. The CDR3: CASSLGVAGVGEQYF. For the CDR3, the DNA is TGTGCCAGCAGCTTGGGGGTAGCGGGAGTTGGCGAGCAGTACTTC.